What follows are 14 T cell receptor beta chains derived from one specimen sequenced in a study of beta chain features in type 1 diabetes. Overall study findings and caveats: The study found moderately but significantly shorter TCRB CDR3s in all four CD4+ subsets of Type 1 diabetes patients.

The sequenced template was cDNA made from the entire isolated RNA. Method: immunoSEQ multiplex PCR; TCRdb's copy keeps in-frame clones and lacks some. The sample has 300,000 to 350,000 clones; roughly 13% are singletons. These receptors are not linked to any known antigen. The material sequenced was naive CD4+ T cells from blood. The source of these receptors is a woman aged 18-35 years with type 1 diabetes.

This clone occurred a few times. CDR3 sequence (DNA): TGTGCCAGCAGCTTAGGAGCGGGAGGGACGGAGCAGTTCTTC. Translating gives CASSLGAGGTEQFF. V is TRBV7-9 and J is TRBJ2-1; 10 bases are shared with TRBD2. The CDR3 length is 14 residues. In germline, CDR1 is SEHNR, CDR2 FQNEAQ (reference sequence). J was trimmed by 10 bases and V by 1 base; bases with no gene match: 4.

In this sample, this clone turned up a few times. The chain employs TRBV18 and TRBJ1-5; D call uncertain. Per the germline V gene, CDR1 is KGHSH and CDR2 is LQKENI. Deletions cut 3 bases from V and 6 bases from J, with 15 bases between. The CDR3 extends over 15 amino acids. The CDR3, as DNA: TGTGCCAGCTCACCGTATGAGCGAGGAGTTCAGCCCCAGCATTTT. It translates to CASSPYERGVQPQHF.

The chain joins TRBV10-2 to TRBJ2-3; the match to TRBD2 covers 9 bases. Germline V gene lookup returns CDR1 WSHSY and CDR2 SAAADI. This CDR3 has 13 amino acids. V was pared by 8 bases and J by 10 bases, with 10 bases of the junction left unmatched. The CDR3 DNA is TGCGCCAGCGAGTTAGCGGGAGCGGGTTCGCAGTATTTT. This codes for CASELAGAGSQYF.

This chain connects TRBV7-8 to TRBJ2-1, with D possibly TRBD2 on 6 matching bases. The CDR3 runs to 17 residues. The germline V gene has CDR1 SGHVS and CDR2 FQNEAQ. Trimming pared 1 base from V and 3 bases from J, leaving 16 bases between. The CDR3 is CASSLGGQRANYNEQFF. The CDR3 bases are TGTGCCAGCAGCTTAGGTGGCCAGCGGGCAAACTACAATGAGCAGTTCTTC. Together with reference TRBV7-8 and TRBJ2-1, the CDR3 gives the full variable domain: GAGVSQSPRYKVAKRGQDVALRCDPISGHVSLFWYQQALGQGPEFLTYFQNEAQLDKSGLPSDRFFAERPEGSVSTLKIQRTQQEDSAVYLCASSLGGQRANYNEQFFGPGTRLTVL.

The V call is TRBV4-2, the J call TRBJ1-1; tentatively, D is TRBD1 (5 bases). V was trimmed by 5 bases and J by 5 bases, leaving 21 bases between them. Germline assignment: CDR1 LGHNA and CDR2 YNFKEQ. The CDR3 loop spans 16 amino acids. In DNA, the CDR3 is TGTGCCAGCAGCTTTCAGCCCATAGGGGATCGGACTGAAGCTTTCTTT. Amino acids: CASSFQPIGDRTEAFF.

This chain joins TRBV15 and TRBJ1-4; TRBD1 is a possible D gene (6 bases). This CDR3 has 16 amino acids. Germline-derived CDR1 and CDR2 are LNHNV and YYDKDF (reference sequence). Between the trimmed V and J ends, which lost 5 bases and 8 bases, there was a span of 21 bases. Here the CDR3 DNA reads TGTGCCACCAGCGGGTACTCCACAGGGAAAGAAGAAAAACTGTTTTTT. Its translation is CATSGYSTGKEEKLFF.

This chain connects TRBV30 to TRBJ1-5, with no clear D. Germline V lookup: CDR1 GTSNPN, CDR2 SVGIG (reference sequence). This CDR3 is built from 13 residues. Trimming removed 0 bases at V and 5 bases at J, with 8 bases between. For the CDR3, the DNA is TGTGCCTGGAGTGTAAAGAGCTATCAGCCCCAGCATTTT. This encodes CAWSVKSYQPQHF.

The chain employs TRBV7-2 and TRBJ1-1; D not certain. V dropped 4 bases and J dropped 4 bases, with 19 bases sitting between them. Germline lookup yields CDR1 SGHTA and CDR2 FQGNSA. This CDR3 spans 16 amino acids. The CDR3 sequence: CASSSWVVAPGTEAFF. The CDR3 DNA sequence: TGTGCCAGCAGCTCCTGGGTTGTCGCCCCGGGCACTGAAGCTTTCTTT.

This chain connects TRBV5-4 to TRBJ1-2; 11 bases map to TRBD1. Germline CDR1 and CDR2: SGHNT and YYREEE (reference sequence). This CDR3 has 15 residues. J gave up 2 bases and V 5 bases, and 5 bases lay outside the gene matches. The CDR3 DNA sequence: TGTGCCAGCAGATCGGGACAGGGGGGGAACTATGGCTACACCTTC. Residues: CASRSGQGGNYGYTF.

This clone has only a few counts. The chain joins TRBV29-1 to TRBJ2-1, with 10 positions matching TRBD2. This CDR3 has 18 residues. The germline V gene has CDR1 SQVTM and CDR2 ANQGSEA. V gave up 4 bases and J gave up 2 bases; unmatched junction bases: 14. The CDR3 DNA follows: TGCAGCGTTGTGGGGGAAGCTAGCGGGAGATCAACCTACAATGAGCAGTTCTTC. This sequence encodes CSVVGEASGRSTYNEQFF.

This clone was picked up a small number of times. This chain uses TRBV5-6 with TRBJ2-7; the match to TRBD1 covers 9 bases. The V gene end was trimmed by 5 bases and the J gene end by 5 bases; junction bases not matched to a gene: 5. Germline V CDR1 and CDR2: SGHDT, YYEEEE. The CDR3 has 13 residues. The DNA for the CDR3 is TGTGCCAGCAGGGAGACAGGGGGACACGAGCAGTACGTC. Amino acids: CASRETGGHEQYV.

The chain joins TRBV27 to TRBJ2-7, with 7 bases fitting TRBD1. J gave up 7 bases and V 3 bases, and 9 bases lay outside the gene matches. The germline CDR1 and CDR2 sequences are MNHEY and SMNVEV (reference sequence). CDR3 size: 14 residues. The CDR3 region is CASSFIQGWREQYF. The CDR3 DNA reads as TGTGCCAGCAGTTTTATACAGGGGTGGAGGGAGCAGTACTTC.

This clone has a handful of counts. The chain uses TRBV7-2 and TRBJ2-7; 7 positions match TRBD1. Germline values: CDR1 SGHTA, CDR2 FQGNSA. The CDR3 totals 15 residues. Losses at the gene ends were 1 base for V and 2 bases for J; bases not matched to a gene: 5. Here the CDR3 DNA reads TGTGCCAGCAGCTTAGTCACACAGGGGCCCTACGAGCAGTACGTC. Translated: CASSLVTQGPYEQYV.

The sample holds a few counts of this clone. The rearrangement joins TRBV9 to TRBJ2-5; 9 positions agree with TRBD2. This CDR3 is 15 amino acids long. Germline trimming cut 2 bases from V and 5 bases from J; bases unmatched to any gene: 7. Germline V gives CDR1 SGDLS, CDR2 YYNGEE. The chain's CDR3 is CASSVNSGSKETQYF. The CDR3 DNA follows: TGTGCCAGCAGCGTTAATAGCGGGAGTAAGGAGACCCAGTACTTC.